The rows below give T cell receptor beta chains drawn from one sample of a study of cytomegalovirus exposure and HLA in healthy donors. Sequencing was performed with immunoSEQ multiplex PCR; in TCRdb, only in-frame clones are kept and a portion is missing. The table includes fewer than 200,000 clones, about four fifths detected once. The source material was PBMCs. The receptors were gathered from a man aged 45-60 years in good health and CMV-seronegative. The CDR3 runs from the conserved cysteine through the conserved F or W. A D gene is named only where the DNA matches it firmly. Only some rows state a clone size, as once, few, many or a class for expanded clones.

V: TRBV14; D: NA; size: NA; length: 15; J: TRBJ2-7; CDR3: CASSQRQPSRYEQYF; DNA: TGTGCCAGCAGCCAAAGACAGCCTTCCCGCTACGAGCAGTACTTC
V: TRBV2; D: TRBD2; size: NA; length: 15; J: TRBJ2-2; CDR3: CASTGLAGGGKELFF; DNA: TGTGCCAGCACCGGACTAGCGGGAGGGGGTAAGGAGCTGTTTTTT
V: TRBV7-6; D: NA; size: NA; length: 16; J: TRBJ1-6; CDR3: CASSSEGRDYNSPLHF; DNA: TGTGCCAGCAGCTCGGAAGGGAGGGATTATAATTCACCCCTCCACTTT
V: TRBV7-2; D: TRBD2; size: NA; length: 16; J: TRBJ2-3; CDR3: CASSFVAGGSADTQYF; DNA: TGTGCCAGCAGCTTCGTGGCAGGCGGGAGCGCAGATACGCAGTATTTT
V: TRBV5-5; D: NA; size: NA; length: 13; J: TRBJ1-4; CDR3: CASSLSRGEKLFF; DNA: TGTGCCAGCAGCTTATCCAGGGGTGAAAAACTGTTTTTT
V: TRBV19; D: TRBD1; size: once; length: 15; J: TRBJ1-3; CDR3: CASRGTGVSGNTIYF; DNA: TGTGCCAGTAGAGGGACAGGGGTCTCTGGAAACACCATATATTTT
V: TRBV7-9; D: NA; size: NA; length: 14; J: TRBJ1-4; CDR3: CASSLSTANEKLFF; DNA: TGTGCCAGCAGCTTAAGCACGGCTAATGAAAAACTGTTTTTT
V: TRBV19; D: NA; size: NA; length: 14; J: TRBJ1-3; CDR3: CASSIRFSGNTIYF; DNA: TGTGCCAGTAGTATCAGATTCTCTGGAAACACCATATATTTT
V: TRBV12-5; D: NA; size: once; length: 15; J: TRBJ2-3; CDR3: CASGQDRGRSDTQYF; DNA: TGTGCTAGTGGTCAGGACAGAGGGCGTTCGGATACGCAGTATTTT
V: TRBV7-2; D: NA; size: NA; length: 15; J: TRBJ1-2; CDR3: CASSLARGRVAGYTF; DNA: TGTGCCAGCAGCTTAGCGCGCGGCCGGGTAGCAGGCTACACCTTC
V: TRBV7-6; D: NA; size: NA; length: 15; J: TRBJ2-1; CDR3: CASSLQTRDYNEQFF; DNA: TGTGCCAGCAGCTTACAGACTAGGGACTACAATGAGCAGTTCTTC
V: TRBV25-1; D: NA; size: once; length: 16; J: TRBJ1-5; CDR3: CASSGAGGGGNQPQHF; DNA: TGTGCCAGCAGTGGGGCTGGGGGGGGTGGCAATCAGCCCCAGCATTTT
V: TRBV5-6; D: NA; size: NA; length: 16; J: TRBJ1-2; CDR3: CASSPRARGTGYGYTF; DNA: TGTGCCAGCAGCCCCCGGGCCCGTGGTACAGGCTATGGCTACACCTTC
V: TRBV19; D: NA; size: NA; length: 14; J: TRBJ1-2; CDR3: CASRDSVRNYGYTF; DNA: TGTGCCAGTAGGGACAGTGTTCGAAATTATGGCTACACCTTC
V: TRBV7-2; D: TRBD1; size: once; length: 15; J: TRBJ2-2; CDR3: CASSFRGTGTGELFF; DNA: TGTGCCAGCAGCTTCCGAGGGACAGGGACCGGGGAGCTGTTTTTT
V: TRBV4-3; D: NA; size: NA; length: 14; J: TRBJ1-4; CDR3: CASSQEGANEKLFF; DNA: TGCGCCAGCAGCCAAGAGGGGGCGAATGAAAAACTGTTTTTT
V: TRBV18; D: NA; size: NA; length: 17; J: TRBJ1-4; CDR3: CASSPTPVGATNEKLFF; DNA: TGTGCCAGCTCACCAACCCCTGTGGGGGCCACTAATGAAAAACTGTTTTTT
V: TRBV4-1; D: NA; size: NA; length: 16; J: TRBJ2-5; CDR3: CASSQGRRQALETQYF; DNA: TGCGCCAGCAGCCAAGGGCGAAGACAGGCCTTGGAGACCCAGTACTTC
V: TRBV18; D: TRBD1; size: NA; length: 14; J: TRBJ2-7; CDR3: CASSQQTGSHEQYF; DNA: TGTGCCAGCTCACAACAGACAGGGTCCCACGAGCAGTACTTC
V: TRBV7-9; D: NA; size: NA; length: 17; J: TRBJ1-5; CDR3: CASSHTTLISGVQPQHF; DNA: TGTGCCAGCAGCCACACGACGCTAATTTCAGGGGTTCAGCCCCAGCATTTT
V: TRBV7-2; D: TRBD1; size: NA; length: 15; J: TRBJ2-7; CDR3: CASSSTMGQDYEQYF; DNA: TGTGCCAGCAGCTCTACCATGGGACAGGACTACGAGCAGTACTTC
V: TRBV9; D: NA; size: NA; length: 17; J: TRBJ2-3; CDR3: CASSVASLNLFTDTQYF; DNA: TGTGCCAGCAGCGTAGCTAGCCTCAACCTTTTCACAGATACGCAGTATTTT
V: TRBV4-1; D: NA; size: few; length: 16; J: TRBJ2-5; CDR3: CASSLRGARGPETQYF; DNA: TGCGCCAGCAGCCTTCGGGGGGCGCGGGGGCCGGAGACCCAGTACTTC
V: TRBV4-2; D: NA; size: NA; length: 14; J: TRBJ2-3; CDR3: CASSSRQPSDTQYF; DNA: TGTGCCAGCAGCTCTCGACAGCCCTCAGATACGCAGTATTTT
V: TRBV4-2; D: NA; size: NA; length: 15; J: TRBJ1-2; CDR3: CASSQDLPENYGYTF; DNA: TGTGCCAGCAGCCAAGATCTACCGGAGAACTATGGCTACACCTTC
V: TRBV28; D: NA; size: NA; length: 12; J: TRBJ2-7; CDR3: CASSPSSYEQYF; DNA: TGTGCCAGCAGTCCTTCCTCCTACGAGCAGTACTTC
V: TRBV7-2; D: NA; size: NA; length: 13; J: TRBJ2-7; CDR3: CASSLTGTYEQYF; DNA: TGTGCCAGCAGCTTGACGGGGACCTACGAGCAGTACTTC
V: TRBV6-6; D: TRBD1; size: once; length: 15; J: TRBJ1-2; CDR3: CASSPTDRGTYGYTF; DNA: TGTGCCAGCAGCCCGACGGACAGGGGTACCTATGGCTACACCTTC
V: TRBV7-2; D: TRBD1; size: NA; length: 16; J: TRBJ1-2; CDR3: CASSLGTYGTGYGYTF; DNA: TGTGCCAGCAGCTTAGGAACTTACGGGACAGGCTATGGCTACACCTTC
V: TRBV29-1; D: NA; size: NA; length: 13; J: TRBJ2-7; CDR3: CSVETGEFYEQYF; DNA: TGCAGCGTTGAGACAGGAGAATTCTACGAGCAGTACTTC
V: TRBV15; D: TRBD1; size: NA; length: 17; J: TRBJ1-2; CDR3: CATSRDYLDRGKYGYTF; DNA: TGTGCCACCAGCAGAGATTACTTAGACAGGGGGAAGTATGGCTACACCTTC
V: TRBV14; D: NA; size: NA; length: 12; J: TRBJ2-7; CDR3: CASSQAPGVKYF; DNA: TGTGCCAGCAGCCAAGCTCCCGGGGTTAAGTACTTC
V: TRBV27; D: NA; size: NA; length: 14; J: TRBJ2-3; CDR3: CASSRFVSTDTQYF; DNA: TGTGCCAGCAGCCGGTTTGTCTCCACAGATACGCAGTATTTT
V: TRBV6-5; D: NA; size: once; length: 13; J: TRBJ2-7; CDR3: CASSRTPSIEQYF; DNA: TGTGCCAGCAGTCGGACTCCATCCATCGAGCAGTACTTC
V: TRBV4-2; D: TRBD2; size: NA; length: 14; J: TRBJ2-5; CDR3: CASSQGGTSGRQYF; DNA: TGTGCCAGCAGCCAAGGGGGGACTAGCGGGAGGCAGTACTTC
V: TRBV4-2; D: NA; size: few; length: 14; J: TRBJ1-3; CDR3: CASSPDRSGNTIYF; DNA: TGTGCCAGCAGCCCCGACAGGTCTGGAAACACCATATATTTT
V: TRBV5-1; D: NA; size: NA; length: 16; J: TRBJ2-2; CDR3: CASSLAGLWNTGELFF; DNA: TGCGCCAGCAGCTTGGCAGGTCTGTGGAACACCGGGGAGCTGTTTTTT
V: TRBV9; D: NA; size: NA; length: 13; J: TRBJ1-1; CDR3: CASSVQGGTEAFF; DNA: TGTGCCAGCAGCGTACAGGGAGGGACTGAAGCTTTCTTT
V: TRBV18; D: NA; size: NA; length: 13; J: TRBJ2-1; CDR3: CASSPTQDNEQFF; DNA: TGTGCCAGCTCACCCACCCAGGACAATGAGCAGTTCTTC
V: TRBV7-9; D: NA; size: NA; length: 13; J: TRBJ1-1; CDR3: CASGPGWNAEAFF; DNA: TGTGCCAGCGGTCCCGGGTGGAATGCTGAAGCTTTCTTT
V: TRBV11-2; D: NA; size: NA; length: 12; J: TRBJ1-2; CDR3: CASSPDRLGYTF; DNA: TGTGCCAGCAGCCCGGACAGATTGGGCTACACCTTC
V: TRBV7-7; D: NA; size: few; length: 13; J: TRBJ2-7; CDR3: CASSGGTFHTQYF; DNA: TGTGCTAGCAGCGGCGGGACGTTTCACACGCAGTACTTC
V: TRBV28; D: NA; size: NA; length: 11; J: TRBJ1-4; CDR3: CAAQWGEKLFF; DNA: TGTGCCGCCCAATGGGGCGAAAAACTGTTTTTT
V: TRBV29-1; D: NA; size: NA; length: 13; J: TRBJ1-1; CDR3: CSAGQTRNTEAFF; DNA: TGCAGCGCAGGACAAACCCGAAACACTGAAGCTTTCTTT
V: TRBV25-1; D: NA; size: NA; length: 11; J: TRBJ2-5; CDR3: CASSARETQYF; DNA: TGTGCCAGCAGTGCTAGAGAGACCCAGTACTTC
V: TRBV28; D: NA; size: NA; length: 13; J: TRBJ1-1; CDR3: CASSWGGAGNPFF; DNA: TGTGCCAGCAGTTGGGGGGGCGCAGGGAATCCTTTCTTT
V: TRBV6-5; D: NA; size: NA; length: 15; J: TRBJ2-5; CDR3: CASSYSTERRETQYF; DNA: TGTGCCAGCAGTTACTCGACGGAGCGGAGGGAGACCCAGTACTTC
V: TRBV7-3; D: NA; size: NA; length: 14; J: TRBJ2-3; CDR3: CASSPQGWADTQYF; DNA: TGTGCCAGCAGCCCCCAGGGGTGGGCAGATACGCAGTATTTT
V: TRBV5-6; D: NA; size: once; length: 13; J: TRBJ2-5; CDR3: CASSPDSQETQYF; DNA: TGTGCCAGCAGCCCTGACAGCCAAGAGACCCAGTACTTC
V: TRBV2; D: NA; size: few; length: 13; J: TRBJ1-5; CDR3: CASCGDSNQPQHF; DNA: TGTGCCAGTTGCGGAGATAGCAATCAGCCCCAGCATTTT
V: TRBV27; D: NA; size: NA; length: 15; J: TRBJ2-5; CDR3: CASSLGLAPQETQYF; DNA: TGTGCCAGCAGTTTAGGGCTAGCGCCACAAGAGACCCAGTACTTC
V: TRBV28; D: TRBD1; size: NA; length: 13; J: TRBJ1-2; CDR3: CASRPTGGHGYTF; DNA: TGTGCCAGCAGACCCACAGGGGGACACGGCTACACCTTC
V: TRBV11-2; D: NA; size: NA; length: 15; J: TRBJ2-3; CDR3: CASSSLRTDTDTQYF; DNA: TGTGCCAGCAGCTCGCTTCGTACAGACACAGATACGCAGTATTTT